These 18 T cell receptor beta chains came from one sample sequenced in a study of T cell responses to AZD1222 COVID-19 vaccine. Profiled with immunoSEQ multiplex PCR; TCRdb holds only in-frame clones, not every one. The table shows around 83,000 clones, with 90% occurring only once. The sequencing here drew on peripheral blood, taken 28 days after the second AZD1222 dose. These receptors were taken from an adult who received the AZD1222 COVID-19 vaccine.

The genes are TRBV6-4 and TRBJ1-6, with 8 nucleotides matching TRBD1. The germline V gene has CDR1 MRHNA and CDR2 SNTAGT. This CDR3 is 13 amino acids long. V shed 6 bases and J 10 bases; nucleotides not matched to a gene: 5. CDR3: CASRGQGGSPLHF. In DNA form, the CDR3 reads TGTGCCAGCAGAGGACAGGGTGGATCACCCCTCCACTTT.

This sequence joins TRBV18 and TRBJ1-6; D remains unclear. CDR3 length: 15 amino acids. Germline CDR1 is KGHSH and CDR2 is LQKENI. V lost 2 bases and J 9 bases, leaving 14 bases between the germline ends. CDR3 loop: CASSPSQTQSSPLHF. The DNA of the CDR3 is TGTGCCAGCTCACCATCGCAAACCCAATCTTCACCCCTCCACTTT.

V and J are TRBV28 and TRBJ1-3; the D is unclear. Trimming took off 4 bases at V and 3 bases at J, with 7 bases between the two ends. Germline-derived CDR1 and CDR2 are MDHEN and SYDVKM. The CDR3 covers 13 residues. As DNA, the CDR3 is TGTGCCAGCAGTTCCAGCCTTGGAAACACCATATATTTT. Its protein product is CASSSSLGNTIYF.

This clone has just a few counts. This chain joins TRBV7-6 and TRBJ2-3, with 11 positions matching TRBD2. The ends lost 5 bases at V and 4 bases at J; junction bases unmatched: 2. The CDR3 runs 14 residues. Per the germline V gene, CDR1 is SGHVS and CDR2 is FNYEAQ. CDR3 protein: CASSNSGGADTQYF. Written as DNA, the CDR3 is TGTGCCAGCAGCAATAGCGGGGGGGCAGATACGCAGTATTTT.

This chain connects TRBV10-2 to TRBJ2-7; 10 positions agree with TRBD2. Germline V CDR1 and CDR2: WSHSY, SAAADI. Losses at the gene ends were 10 bases for V and 4 bases for J; bases not matched to a gene: 10. CDR3 length: 14 amino acids. CDR3 loop: CATKSSGGPYEQYF. In nucleotides, the CDR3 is TGCGCCACCAAAAGTAGCGGGGGGCCGTACGAGCAGTACTTC.

This clone was observed once. J is TRBJ1-6 and V is TRBV3-1 (or the pseudogene TRBV3-2), with TRBD1 matching 7 bases. V lost 2 bases and J lost 6; bases outside the gene matches: 4. Germline V lookup: CDR1 LGHDT, CDR2 YNNKEL (reference sequence). There are 15 residues in the CDR3. The CDR3 nucleotides are TGTGCCAGCAGCCAACGGGACAGCGTTAATTCACCCCTCCACTTT. Its translation: CASSQRDSVNSPLHF.

V and J are TRBV5-1 and TRBJ1-3; a possible D gene is TRBD1 (5 bases). V was cut by 0 bases and J by 0 bases, with 7 bases left in between. The CDR3 loop spans 15 amino acids. Germline CDR1 is SGHRS and CDR2 is YFSETQ. The CDR3 DNA reads as TGCGCCAGCAGCTTGGCCCAGGGCTCTGGAAACACCATATATTTT. Its translation is CASSLAQGSGNTIYF. Based on the CDR3 plus reference TRBV5-1 and TRBJ1-3, the full variable domain is KAGVTQTPRYLIKTRGQQVTLSCSPISGHRSVSWYQQTPGQGLQFLFEYFSETQRNKGNFPGRFSGRQFSNSRSEMNVSTLELGDSALYLCASSLAQGSGNTIYFGEGSWLTVV.

The V gene is TRBV27, the J gene TRBJ2-7; D remains unclear. Trimming took 6 bases from V and 2 from J, leaving 11 bases between them. The CDR3 length is 13 residues. Germline-derived CDR1 and CDR2 are MNHEY and SMNVEV (reference sequence). Here the CDR3 DNA reads TGTGCCAGCAGAGGTCAGAAAACCTACGAGCAGTACTTC. Protein: CASRGQKTYEQYF.

CDR3 loop: CASSQDLATGWNYGYTF. In DNA form, the CDR3 reads TGTGCCAGCAGCCAAGATCTCGCCACAGGGTGGAACTATGGCTACACCTTC. The gene calls are TRBV4-2 and TRBJ1-2, with D perhaps TRBD1 (6 bases). Germline loops: CDR1 LGHNA, CDR2 YNFKEQ. Trimming stripped 0 bases from V and 2 bases from J, with 16 bases between. This CDR3 is 17 amino acids long.

This chain uses TRBV28 with TRBJ2-7; 9 bases map to TRBD1. V lost 3 bases to trimming and J lost 5 bases; unmatched junction nucleotides: 8. The CDR3 is 15 amino acids. Germline assignment: CDR1 MDHEN and CDR2 SYDVKM. The CDR3 spells CASSFAGTGNHEQYF. DNA for the CDR3: TGTGCCAGCAGTTTCGCAGGGACAGGGAACCACGAGCAGTACTTC. Variable domain in full (rest from reference TRBV28 and TRBJ2-7): DVKVTQSSRYLVKRTGEKVFLECVQDMDHENMFWYRQDPGLGLRLIYFSYDVKMKEKGDIPEGYSVSREKKERFSLILESASTNQTSMYLCASSFAGTGNHEQYFGPGTRLTVT.

Written as DNA, the CDR3 is TGTGCCAGCAGTTACTGGGGGAATGGCTACACCTTC. Amino acids: CASSYWGNGYTF. The chain is built from TRBV6-5 and TRBJ1-2; weak D call: TRBD1 (5 bases). Trimming shortened V by 1 base and J by 6 bases, and 6 bases separated the two germline ends. CDR3 length: 12 residues. Germline V CDR1 and CDR2: MNHEY, SVGAGI.

This clone was detected only once. The rearrangement links TRBV7-6 to TRBJ2-2; TRBD1 or TRBD2 may be the D gene (5 bases each). CDR1 and CDR2 from the germline V gene are SGHVS and FNYEAQ. V was pared by 2 bases and J by 4 bases, with 11 bases between. This CDR3 is 15 amino acids long. CDR3 DNA: TGTGCCAGCAGCTTAAGGGGACCGAGCACCGGGGAGCTGTTTTTT. It codes for CASSLRGPSTGELFF.

J is TRBJ2-7 and V is TRBV7-2, with TRBD1 as a possible D gene (6 bases). The V end was cut by 1 base, the J end by 5 bases, with 24 bases between. Germline values: CDR1 SGHTA, CDR2 FQGNSA. The CDR3 spans 18 residues. CDR3 residues: CASSLGWGLGLPGDEQYF. The CDR3 nucleotides are TGTGCCAGCAGCTTAGGGTGGGGGCTCGGCCTACCAGGGGACGAGCAGTACTTC.

The chain has TRBV19 and TRBJ1-1; D is possibly TRBD1 (6 bases). Germline V lookup: CDR1 LNHDA, CDR2 SQIVND (reference sequence). The V end lost 2 bases, the J end lost 5 bases, and 15 bases lay between the germline ends. The CDR3 is made up of 15 amino acids. CDR3 bases: TGTGCCAGTAGTATAATCGGTCAGGGGAGGACTGAAGCTTTCTTT. Its protein product is CASSIIGQGRTEAFF.

The chain recombines TRBV5-1 with TRBJ1-1; D ambiguous. Looked up from germline, CDR1 is SGHRS and CDR2 is YFSETQ. Trimming shortened V by 0 bases and J by 4 bases, and 1 base separated the two germline ends. CDR3 size: 11 residues. The CDR3 sequence is CASSLATEAFF. DNA for the CDR3: TGCGCCAGCAGCTTGGCCACTGAAGCTTTCTTT.

This clone was counted a single time. V gene TRBV9 combines with J gene TRBJ1-3, with 11 bases fitting TRBD1. The trim removed 4 bases at V and 3 bases at J, leaving 3 bases unmatched. The length of the CDR3 is 15 residues. Germline lookup yields CDR1 SGDLS and CDR2 YYNGEE. The DNA of the CDR3 is TGTGCCAGCAGCTTCGGGACAGGGGGTGGAAACACCATATATTTT. The encoded protein is CASSFGTGGGNTIYF.

This clone was picked up a small number of times. V usage is TRBV19 and J usage is TRBJ1-5, with 7 nucleotides matching TRBD1. The junction had 15 bases not matched to a gene; V was cut back by 9 bases and J by 4 bases. Germline V CDR1 and CDR2: LNHDA, SQIVND (reference sequence). The CDR3 has 16 amino acids. This CDR3 is CASFDREKGLNQPQHF. The DNA for the CDR3 is TGTGCCAGCTTTGACAGGGAAAAGGGGCTGAATCAGCCCCAGCATTTT.

The CDR3, as DNA: TGTGCCAGCGGTAGACAGCGGCAAGGCACCATATATTTT. This translates into CASGRQRQGTIYF. The rearrangement uses TRBV2 and TRBJ1-3; possible D gene TRBD1, 5 bases. The CDR3 runs to 13 residues. Germline assignment: CDR1 SNHLY and CDR2 FYNNEI. Trimming cost V 8 bases and J 9 bases, with 17 bases left between them. The variable domain in full, with the rest retrieved from reference TRBV2 and TRBJ1-3, is EPEVTQTPSHQVTQMGQEVILRCVPISNHLYFYWYRQILGQKVEFLVSFYNNEISEKSEIFDDQFSVERPDGSNFTLKIRSTKLEDSAMYFCASGRQRQGTIYFGEGSWLTVV.